Listed below are T cell receptor beta chains from one sample, sequenced in a study of beta chain features in type 1 diabetes. Generated by immunoSEQ multiplex PCR, the TCRdb table keeps only in-frame clones and is missing some. Counted here are about 340,000 clones, 6.5% to 10% occurring once; the ten biggest clones make up approximately 0.47%. The sequencing sample was made of central memory CD4+ T cells from blood. All receptors derive from a woman between 18 and 29 years old in good health. The CDR3 runs from the conserved cysteine through the conserved F or W. D genes are given only for firm matches. Clone size is not always given. Where it is, it says once, few, many or a class for expanded clones.

J: TRBJ2-2; size: many; D: -; V: TRBV4-3; CDR3: CASSRQENTGELFF; DNA: TGCGCCAGCAGCCGACAGGAGAACACCGGGGAGCTGTTTTTT
J: TRBJ1-3; size: few; D: -; V: TRBV6-5; CDR3: CAVRSGNTIYF; DNA: TGTGCCGTCAGGTCTGGAAACACCATATATTTT
J: TRBJ2-1; size: few; D: -; V: TRBV9; CDR3: CASSRYSANEQFF; DNA: TGTGCCAGCAGCCGCTACAGTGCCAATGAGCAGTTCTTC
J: TRBJ1-2; size: -; D: -; V: TRBV7-9; CDR3: CASSLATNYGYTF; DNA: TGTGCCAGCAGCTTAGCTACTAACTATGGCTACACCTTC
J: TRBJ2-4; size: few; D: -; V: TRBV28; CDR3: CASSFNWGKNIQYF; DNA: TGTGCCAGCAGTTTTAACTGGGGCAAAAACATTCAGTACTTC
J: TRBJ2-1; size: few; D: TRBD2; V: TRBV6-5; CDR3: CASRKTSGYNEQFF; DNA: TGTGCCAGCAGGAAGACTAGCGGCTACAATGAGCAGTTCTTC
J: TRBJ2-5; size: many; D: TRBD2; V: TRBV7-9; CDR3: CASSPGTSAHTQYF; DNA: TGTGCCAGCAGTCCCGGGACTAGCGCCCACACCCAGTACTTC
J: TRBJ2-3; size: once; D: TRBD2; V: TRBV7-2; CDR3: CASSEGTSERTDTQYF; DNA: TGTGCCAGCAGTGAAGGGACTAGCGAACGCACAGATACGCAGTATTTT
J: TRBJ2-2; size: -; D: TRBD2; V: TRBV28; CDR3: CASSTSGIFGELFF; DNA: TGTGCCAGCAGTACTAGCGGGATTTTCGGGGAGCTGTTTTTT
J: TRBJ2-5; size: -; D: TRBD2; V: TRBV7-6; CDR3: CASSPGLAGGQETQYF; DNA: TGTGCCAGCAGCCCGGGACTAGCGGGAGGCCAAGAGACCCAGTACTTC